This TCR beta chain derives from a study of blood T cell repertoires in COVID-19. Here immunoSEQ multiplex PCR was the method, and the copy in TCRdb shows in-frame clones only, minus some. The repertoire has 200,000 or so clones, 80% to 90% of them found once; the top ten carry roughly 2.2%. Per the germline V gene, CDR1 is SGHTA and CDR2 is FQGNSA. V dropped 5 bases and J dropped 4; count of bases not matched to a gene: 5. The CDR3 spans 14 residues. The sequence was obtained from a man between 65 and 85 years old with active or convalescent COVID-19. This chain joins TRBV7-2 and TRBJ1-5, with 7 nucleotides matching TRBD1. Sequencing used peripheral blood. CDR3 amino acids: CASSQDRPNQPQHF. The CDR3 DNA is TGTGCCAGCAGCCAGGACAGGCCAAATCAGCCCCAGCATTTT. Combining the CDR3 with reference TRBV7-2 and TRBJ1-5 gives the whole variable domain GAGVSQSPSNKVTEKGKDVELRCDPISGHTALYWYRQSLGQGLEFLIYFQGNSAPDKSGLPSDRFSAERTGGSVSTLTIQRTQQEDSAVYLCASSQDRPNQPQHFGDGTRLSIL.